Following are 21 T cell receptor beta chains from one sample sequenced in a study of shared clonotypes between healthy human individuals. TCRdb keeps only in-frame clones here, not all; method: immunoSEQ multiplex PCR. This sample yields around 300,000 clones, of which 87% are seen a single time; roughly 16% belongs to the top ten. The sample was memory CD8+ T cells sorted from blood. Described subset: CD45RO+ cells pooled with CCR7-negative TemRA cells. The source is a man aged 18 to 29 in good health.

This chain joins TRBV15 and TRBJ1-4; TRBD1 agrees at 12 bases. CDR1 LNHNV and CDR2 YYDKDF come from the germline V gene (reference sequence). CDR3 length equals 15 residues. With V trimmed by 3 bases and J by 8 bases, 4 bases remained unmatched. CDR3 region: CATSRGQGAGEKLFF. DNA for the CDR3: TGTGCCACCAGCAGGGGACAGGGGGCAGGGGAAAAACTGTTTTTT.

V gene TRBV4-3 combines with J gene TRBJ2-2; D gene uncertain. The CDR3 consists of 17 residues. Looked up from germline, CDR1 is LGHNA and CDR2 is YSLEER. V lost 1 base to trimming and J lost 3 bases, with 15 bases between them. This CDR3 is CASSQVHGLGYTGELFF. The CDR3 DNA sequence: TGCGCCAGCAGCCAAGTACACGGGCTTGGGTACACCGGGGAGCTGTTTTTT.

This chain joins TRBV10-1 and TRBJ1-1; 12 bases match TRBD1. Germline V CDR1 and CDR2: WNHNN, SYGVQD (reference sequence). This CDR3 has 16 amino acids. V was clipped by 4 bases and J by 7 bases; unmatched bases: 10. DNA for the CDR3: TGCGCCAGCAGTGGCCCCGGGACAGGGGGCGCGAATGAAGCTTTCTTT. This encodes CASSGPGTGGANEAFF.

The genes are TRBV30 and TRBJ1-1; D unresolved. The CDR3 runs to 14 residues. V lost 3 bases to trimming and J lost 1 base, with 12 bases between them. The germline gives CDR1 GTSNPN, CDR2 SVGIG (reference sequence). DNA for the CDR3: TGTGCCTGGAGACTAGGGAGCGGGAACACTGAAGCTTTCTTT. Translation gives CAWRLGSGNTEAFF.

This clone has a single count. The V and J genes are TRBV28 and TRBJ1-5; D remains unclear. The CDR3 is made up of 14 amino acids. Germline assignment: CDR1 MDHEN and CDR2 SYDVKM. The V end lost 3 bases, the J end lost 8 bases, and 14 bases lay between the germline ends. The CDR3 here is CASSFLQLAEPQHF. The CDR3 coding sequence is TGTGCCAGCAGTTTCCTCCAATTGGCAGAGCCCCAGCATTTT.

This CDR3 is CASSLSNSGANVLTF. The CDR3 region has the DNA TGTGCCAGCAGTCTCTCCAACTCTGGGGCCAACGTCCTGACTTTC. The rearrangement joins TRBV6-5 to TRBJ2-6; D remains unclear. V was pared by 5 bases and J by 0 bases, with 8 bases between. Germline V CDR1 and CDR2: MNHEY, SVGAGI. This CDR3 spans 15 amino acids.

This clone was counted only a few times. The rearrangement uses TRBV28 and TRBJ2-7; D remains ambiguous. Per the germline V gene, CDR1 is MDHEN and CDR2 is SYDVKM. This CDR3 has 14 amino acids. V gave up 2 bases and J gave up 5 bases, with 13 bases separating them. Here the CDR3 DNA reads TGTGCCAGCAGTTTAGGGCTCAGACCCGACGAGCAGTACTTC. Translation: CASSLGLRPDEQYF.

Here the CDR3 DNA reads TGCAGCGTTACCACGGGACAAACCTCTGCATACGAGCAGTACTTC. Protein: CSVTTGQTSAYEQYF. The rearrangement links TRBV29-1 to TRBJ2-7; D might be TRBD1 (6 bases). From germline, CDR1 is SQVTM and CDR2 ANQGSEA. Trimming removed 5 bases at V and 4 bases at J, with 21 bases between. This CDR3 has 15 amino acids.

The CDR3 DNA sequence: TGTGTCCGGAGATTATTCAATCAGCCCCAGCATTTT. This codes for CVRRLFNQPQHF. The chain links TRBV11-3 to TRBJ1-5; D is unclear. The germline CDR1 and CDR2 sequences are SGHNT and YENEEA. The length of the CDR3 is 12 residues.

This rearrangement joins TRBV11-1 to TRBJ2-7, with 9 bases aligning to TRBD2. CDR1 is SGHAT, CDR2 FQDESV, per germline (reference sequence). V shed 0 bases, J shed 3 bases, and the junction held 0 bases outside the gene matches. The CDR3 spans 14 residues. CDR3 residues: CASSLASGGYEQYF. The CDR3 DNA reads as TGTGCCAGCAGCTTAGCTAGCGGGGGCTACGAGCAGTACTTC.

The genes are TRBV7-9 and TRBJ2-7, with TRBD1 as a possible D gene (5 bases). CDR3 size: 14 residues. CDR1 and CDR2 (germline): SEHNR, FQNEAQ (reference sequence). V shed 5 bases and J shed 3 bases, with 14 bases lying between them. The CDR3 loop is CASSLPDTRYEQYF. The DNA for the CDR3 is TGTGCCAGCAGCCTTCCGGACACCCGCTACGAGCAGTACTTC.

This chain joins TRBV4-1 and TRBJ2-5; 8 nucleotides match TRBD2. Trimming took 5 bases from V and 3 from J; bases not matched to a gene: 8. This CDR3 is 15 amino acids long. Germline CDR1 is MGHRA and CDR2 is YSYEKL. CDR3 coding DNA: TGCGCCAGCAGCGCTTCTACTAGCGGAAAAGAGACCCAGTACTTC. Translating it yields CASSASTSGKETQYF.

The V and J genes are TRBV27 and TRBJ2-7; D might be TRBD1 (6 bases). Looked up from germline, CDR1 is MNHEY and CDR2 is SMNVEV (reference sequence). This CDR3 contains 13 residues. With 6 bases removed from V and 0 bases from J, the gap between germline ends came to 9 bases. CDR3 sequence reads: CASRQGGSYEQYF. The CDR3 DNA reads TGTGCCAGCAGACAAGGGGGCTCCTACGAGCAGTACTTC.

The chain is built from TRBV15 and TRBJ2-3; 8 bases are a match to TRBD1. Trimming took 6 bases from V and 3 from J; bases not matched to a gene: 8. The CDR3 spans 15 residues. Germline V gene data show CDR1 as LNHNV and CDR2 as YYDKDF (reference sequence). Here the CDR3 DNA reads TGTGCCACCAGTGAACCTTGGACAGGGACAGATACGCAGTATTTT. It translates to CATSEPWTGTDTQYF.

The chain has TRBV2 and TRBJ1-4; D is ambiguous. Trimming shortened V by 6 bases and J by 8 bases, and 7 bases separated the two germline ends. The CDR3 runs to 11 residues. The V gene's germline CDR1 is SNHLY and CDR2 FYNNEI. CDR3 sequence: CASSDGEKLFF. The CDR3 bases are TGTGCCAGCAGCGACGGGGAAAAACTGTTTTTT.

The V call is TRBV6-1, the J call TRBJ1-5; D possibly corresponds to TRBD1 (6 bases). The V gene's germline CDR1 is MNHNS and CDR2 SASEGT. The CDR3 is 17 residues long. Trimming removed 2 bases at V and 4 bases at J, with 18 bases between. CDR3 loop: CASSEFTPGAGNQPQHF. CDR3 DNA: TGTGCCAGCAGTGAATTCACCCCGGGGGCTGGGAATCAGCCCCAGCATTTT.

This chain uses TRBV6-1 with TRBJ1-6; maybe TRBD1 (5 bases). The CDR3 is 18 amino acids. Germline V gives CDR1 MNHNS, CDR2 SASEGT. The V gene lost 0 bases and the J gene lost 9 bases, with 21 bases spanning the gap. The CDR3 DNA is TGTGCCAGCAGTGAAGCGCTAAGGATTCAGGGAATTGGTTCACCCCTCCACTTT. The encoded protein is CASSEALRIQGIGSPLHF.

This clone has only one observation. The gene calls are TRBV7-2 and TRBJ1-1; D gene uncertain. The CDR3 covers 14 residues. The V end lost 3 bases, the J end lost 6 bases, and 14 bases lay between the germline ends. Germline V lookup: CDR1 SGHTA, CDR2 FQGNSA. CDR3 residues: CASSFFITNPEAFF. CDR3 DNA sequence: TGTGCCAGCAGCTTTTTCATAACAAACCCTGAAGCTTTCTTT.

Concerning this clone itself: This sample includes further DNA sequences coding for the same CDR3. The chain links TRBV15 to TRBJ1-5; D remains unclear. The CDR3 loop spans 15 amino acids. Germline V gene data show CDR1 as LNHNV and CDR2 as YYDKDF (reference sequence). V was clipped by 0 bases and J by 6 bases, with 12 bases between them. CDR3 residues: CATSRDLGSGQPQHF. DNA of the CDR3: TGTGCCACCAGCAGAGATCTGGGGTCTGGTCAGCCCCAGCATTTT.

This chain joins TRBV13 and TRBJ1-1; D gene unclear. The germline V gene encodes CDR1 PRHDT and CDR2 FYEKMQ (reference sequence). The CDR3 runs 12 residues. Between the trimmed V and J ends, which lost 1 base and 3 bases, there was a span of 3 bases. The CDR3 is CASSLEDTEAFF. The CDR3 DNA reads TGTGCCAGCAGCTTAGAAGACACTGAAGCTTTCTTT.

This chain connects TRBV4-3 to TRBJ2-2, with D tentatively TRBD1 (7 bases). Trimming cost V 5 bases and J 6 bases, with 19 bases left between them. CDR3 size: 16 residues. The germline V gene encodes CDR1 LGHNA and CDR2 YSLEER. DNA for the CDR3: TGCGCCAGCAGCGCATACAGGGGACTTTACGCCGGGGAGCTGTTTTTT. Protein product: CASSAYRGLYAGELFF.